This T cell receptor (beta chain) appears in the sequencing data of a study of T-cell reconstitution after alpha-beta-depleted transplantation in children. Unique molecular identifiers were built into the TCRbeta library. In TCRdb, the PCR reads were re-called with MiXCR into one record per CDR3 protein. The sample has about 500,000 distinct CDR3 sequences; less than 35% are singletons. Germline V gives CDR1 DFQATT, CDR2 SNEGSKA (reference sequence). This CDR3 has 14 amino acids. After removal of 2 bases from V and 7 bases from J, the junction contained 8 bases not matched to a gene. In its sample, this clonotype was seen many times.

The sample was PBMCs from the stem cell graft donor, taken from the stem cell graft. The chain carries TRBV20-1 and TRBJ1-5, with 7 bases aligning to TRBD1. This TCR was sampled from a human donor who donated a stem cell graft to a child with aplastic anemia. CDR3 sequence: CSARRQGGGQPQHF. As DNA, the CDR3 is TGCAGTGCTAGACGACAGGGCGGGGGCCAGCCCCAGCATTTT.